This TCR beta chain was sequenced during a study of blood T cell repertoires in COVID-19 (TCRdb year 2020). General notes on the study: Samples from collaborators originated in the United States, Italy and Spain and spanned both the acute and convalescent phases of COVID-19. The samples were drawn from two sources: the first 160 participants of the ongoing ImmuneRACE study, and fewer than 1,500 subjects contributed by 6 global collaborators. Where HLA class I and class II types were available, the types were taken from metadata supplied by the sample provider, not from assay-based typing. Subjects who had been exposed to COVID-19, were actively infected with it, or had recovered from it provided the deeply sampled blood TCRbeta repertoires that made up the dataset. Nearly every sample came with metadata listing a de-identified subject ID, COVID-19 status, age in years and sex. The prospective study material was composed of cDNA or gDNA derived from T cells, B-cell-depleted T cells, or PBMCs. The repertoires were released in a freely available public database intended as a resource for research on the immune response to SARS-CoV-2.

As concerns this clone: Its antigen has not been determined. No clone much larger than this one lies a single base away; base qualities are absent.

The immunoSEQ Assay, a bias-controlled multiplex PCR, was used to amplify TCRbeta CDR3 regions from genomic DNA. The authors' analysis ran thus. Within the assay, amplification of reference gene primers was used to estimate how many nucleated cells each sample contained. To quantify the absolute abundance of each unique TCRbeta CDR3 rearrangement, sequence reads were collapsed and filtered. For each sample, productive Simpson clonality was calculated as the square root of Simpson's diversity index over productive rearrangements. TCRdb carries this immuneACCESS record with in-frame sequences only. Its versions omit some clonotypes, under half of them owing to an unresolved V gene in the studies checked, with the rest unexplained. For V, J and clone size, that table is used; D and trimming come from the DNA. The sample yields under 250,000 clones; approximately 85% were counted once. 4.7% of the sample goes to the ten largest clones.

Trimming removed 5 bases from V and 2 bases from J, leaving 12 bases between the germline ends. The CDR3 runs 14 residues from the cysteine to the phenylalanine. Only the CDR3 DNA stays, 42 bases, in frame from base 1. The CDR1 and CDR2 encoded by the germline V gene are SNHLY and FYNNEI. The research as a whole found: Clinical and demographic metadata were provided uncurated, with the amount varying by source and participant.

Each collaborating institution followed its own protocols to collect whole blood in K2EDTA tubes. For TCRbeta analysis, collaborators shipped samples as frozen whole blood, isolated PBMCs, or DNA extracted from either of those sample types. What was sequenced was peripheral blood. This sequence was found in a woman between 65 and 79 years old with acute or convalescent COVID-19. Here the chain combines TRBV2 and TRBJ2-5, and TRBD2 may be the D gene, going by 5 matching bases. CDR3 loop: CASSPSDLQETQYF. The base sequence is TGTGCCAGCAGTCCCTCGGACTTGCAAGAGACCCAGTACTTC.